This entry lists 22 T cell receptor beta chains sequenced from one sample in a study of metastatic and nonmetastatic thyroid tumors. Prior to thyroid surgery, none of the patients had received any treatment. TCRdb reprocessed the PCR reads via MiXCR. The sample holds 30,000 to 35,000 clones, roughly 15% seen once. The sequenced material came from blood. The receptors originated from a female donor with papillary thyroid cancer or a benign thyroid nodule (not recorded which). Some clones in this sample may be carry-over from other donors' samples.

In its sample, this clone was seen many times. The junction does not match germline at one end; this may be a read error. Other DNA sequences from this sample encode an identical CDR3 as well. V is TRBV28 and J is TRBJ2-7; weak D call: TRBD1 (5 bases). Per the germline V gene, CDR1 is MDHEN and CDR2 is SYDVKM. CDR3 size: 14 residues. CDR3 amino acids: CASSLSGARNEQYF. The CDR3 DNA sequence: TGTGCCAGCAGTTTAAGTGGGGCTCGCAACGAACAGTACTTC.

This clone came up many times. This sequence joins TRBV20-1 and TRBJ2-1; tentatively, D is TRBD2 (6 bases). Germline V CDR1 and CDR2: DFQATT, SNEGSKA (reference sequence). V lost 0 bases, J lost 1 base, and 16 bases lay in between. The CDR3 is made up of 17 amino acids. The CDR3 is CSARDPKLAPSYNEQFF. The CDR3 nucleotides are TGCAGTGCTAGAGATCCCAAACTAGCCCCTTCCTACAATGAGCAGTTCTTC.

This clone was seen repeatedly, ten times or more. The chain joins TRBV18 to TRBJ2-1, with a weak D call TRBD2 (6 bases). V lost 5 bases and J 12 bases, leaving 20 bases between the germline ends. Germline V gene sequence: CDR1 KGHSH, CDR2 LQKENI. The CDR3 consists of 14 residues. As DNA, the CDR3 is TGTGCCAGCTCAGGTAGCGGCCCTCCTACGGGGCAGTTCTTC. Translation gives CASSGSGPPTGQFF.

This clone occurred many times. The rearrangement uses TRBV5-5 and TRBJ1-2, with TRBD1 matching 7 bases. Germline V gene data show CDR1 as SGHKS and CDR2 as YYEKEE (reference sequence). The V segment lost 2 bases and the J segment 5 bases; nucleotides outside the gene matches: 0. CDR3 size: 12 residues. CDR3 bases: TGTGCCAGCAGCTTCAGGGGGTATGGCTACACCTTC. Translating gives CASSFRGYGYTF.

On this clone: One end of the junction is discordant with germline, which a read error may explain. This rearrangement joins TRBV12-3 or TRBV12-4 to TRBJ1-4; no definite D call. The CDR3 spans 14 residues. The DNA of the CDR3 is TGTGCCAGCAGTAGGTCTTCACTTAATGAAAAACTGCTTTTT. It yields the protein CASSRSSLNEKLLF.

Turning to this clone: A clone one base away is much larger, so this may be a read error. The V call is TRBV5-4, the J call TRBJ2-7; perhaps TRBD2 as D (6 bases). CDR1 is SGHNT and CDR2 is YYREEE in the germline V gene (reference sequence). The CDR3 loop spans 13 amino acids. For the CDR3, the DNA is TGTGCCAGCAGCTCGGGACTGCTCTACGGGCAGTACTTC. Protein product: CASSSGLLYGQYF.

This chain uses TRBV30 with TRBJ2-3; D remains unclear. This CDR3 has 10 amino acids. Trimming pared 5 bases from V and 13 bases from J, leaving 13 bases between. Germline V gives CDR1 GTSNPN, CDR2 SVGIG (reference sequence). CDR3 loop: CAWEGDTKYF. CDR3 DNA: TGTGCCTGGGAAGGAGATACAAAGTATTTT. Together with reference TRBV30 and TRBJ2-3, the CDR3 gives the full variable domain: SQTIHQWPATLVQPVGSPLSLECTVEGTSNPNLYWYRQAAGRGLQLLFYSVGIGQISSEVPQNLSASRPQDRQFILSSKKLLLSDSGFYLCAWEGDTKYFGPGTRLTVL.

This clone was picked up many times. The J gene is TRBJ2-7, the V gene TRBV5-1; D not certain. Trimming cost V 0 bases and J 3 bases, with 16 bases left between them. CDR3 size: 16 residues. CDR1 is SGHRS and CDR2 is YFSETQ in the germline V gene. The CDR3 loop reads CASSLAPIEAGYEQYF. Here the CDR3 DNA reads TGCGCCAGCAGCTTGGCCCCGATCGAGGCAGGCTACGAGCAGTACTTC.

This clone occurred many times. The rearrangement links TRBV20-1 to TRBJ2-5; possibly TRBD1 or TRBD2 for D (6 bases each). V lost 1 base, J lost 0 bases, and 12 bases lay in between. There are 15 residues in the CDR3. Looked up from germline, CDR1 is DFQATT and CDR2 is SNEGSKA (reference sequence). The CDR3: CSARALGGYQETQYF. The CDR3 coding sequence is TGCAGTGCTAGAGCCCTGGGGGGCTACCAAGAGACCCAGTACTTC.

The count of this clone is one. At one end the junction does not follow the germline gene, possibly because of a read error. This sample also contains other DNA sequences that code for the same CDR3. This chain joins TRBV9 and TRBJ2-7, with 8 bases lining up with TRBD2. CDR1 and CDR2 (germline): SGDLS, YYNGEE. The CDR3 is 16 residues long. The CDR3 coding sequence is TGTGCCAGCAGCGTAGGCCCGACGGGGGGGACCTACGAGCAATACTTC. This translates into CASSVGPTGGTYEQYF.

This clone was detected many times. The chain combines TRBV7-8 with TRBJ2-5; TRBD2 might be the D (7 bases). CDR1 and CDR2 (germline): SGHVS, FQNEAQ. V lost 2 bases and J 5 bases, leaving 24 bases between the germline ends. The length of the CDR3 is 18 residues. CDR3 in amino acids: CASSLREGGILGVETQYF. The CDR3 DNA reads as TGTGCCAGCAGCTTAAGAGAGGGGGGGATTCTTGGTGTCGAGACCCAGTACTTC. Based on the CDR3 plus reference TRBV7-8 and TRBJ2-5, the full variable domain is GAGVSQSPRYKVAKRGQDVALRCDPISGHVSLFWYQQALGQGPEFLTYFQNEAQLDKSGLPSDRFFAERPEGSVSTLKIQRTQQEDSAVYLCASSLREGGILGVETQYFGPGTRLLVL.

The table lists this clone with many counts. The chain combines TRBV2 with TRBJ2-1, with 14 bases that match TRBD2. J was trimmed by 8 bases and V by 5 bases; bases with no gene match: 5. The CDR3 totals 15 residues. CDR1 and CDR2 from the germline V gene are SNHLY and FYNNEI. DNA for the CDR3: TGTGCCAGCAGTTTCGAGGGACTAGCGGGAGATGAGCAGTTCTTC. It codes for CASSFEGLAGDEQFF.

About this clone itself: This could be a read error, since a much larger clone is one nucleotide away. The chain recombines TRBV18 with TRBJ2-5, with D possibly being TRBD1 (6 bases). V gave up 5 bases and J gave up 5 bases, with 12 bases separating them. CDR1 and CDR2 (germline): KGHSH, LQKENI. The CDR3 runs 13 residues. CDR3 sequence: CASSANRDETQYF. CDR3 in DNA: TGTGCCAGCTCAGCGAACAGGGACGAGACCCAGTACTTC. The full variable domain, its missing parts supplied by reference TRBV18 and TRBJ2-5, is NAGVMQNPRHLVRRRGQEARLRCSPMKGHSHVYWYRQLPEEGLKFMVYLQKENIIDESGMPKERFSAEFPKEGPSILRIQQVVRGDSAAYFCASSANRDETQYFGPGTRLLVL.

This clone was seen repeatedly, ten times or more. The V gene is TRBV18, the J gene TRBJ2-7; D remains ambiguous. Germline CDR1 reads KGHSH; CDR2 reads LQKENI. V was cut by 0 bases and J by 7 bases, with 10 bases left in between. The CDR3 covers 13 residues. The CDR3 DNA follows: TGTGCCAGCTCACCACCCGCACTACTTGAGCAGTACTTC. The encoded protein is CASSPPALLEQYF.

This clone ranks as medium-sized (0.01 to 0.1%). The V gene is TRBV20-1, the J gene TRBJ2-7, with D tentatively TRBD2 (5 bases). Trimming took off 5 bases at V and 0 bases at J, with 8 bases between the two ends. Per germline, CDR1 DFQATT and CDR2 SNEGSKA (reference sequence). This CDR3 is built from 12 residues. The CDR3 loop is CSAWESSYEQYF. The CDR3 bases are TGCAGTGCTTGGGAGAGCTCCTACGAGCAGTACTTC.

This clone was seen at least ten times. The chain has TRBV14 and TRBJ1-1, with D unclear. V lost 3 bases and J 1 base, leaving 15 bases between the germline ends. The CDR3 totals 16 residues. Per germline, CDR1 SGHDN and CDR2 FVKESK. CDR3: CASSQQTLASNTEAFF. In DNA form, the CDR3 reads TGTGCCAGCAGCCAGCAGACCCTAGCCTCGAACACTGAAGCTTTCTTT.

This clone was recorded at least ten times. This chain links TRBV3-1 with TRBJ2-5; 15 bases fit TRBD2. Germline assignment: CDR1 LGHDT and CDR2 YNNKEL (reference sequence). This CDR3 is 22 amino acids long. V trimming: 1 base; J trimming: 1 base; junction bases outside the gene matches: 16. CDR3 DNA: TGTGCCAGCAGCCAAGTGGGGGGAACCCTAGGACTAGCGGGAGGGTTCCAAGAGACCCAGTACTTC. Encoded protein: CASSQVGGTLGLAGGFQETQYF.

This clone occurred a few times. The chain is built from TRBV6-1 and TRBJ2-1, with TRBD2 as a possible D gene (6 bases). CDR1 is MNHNS, CDR2 SASEGT, per germline. This CDR3 spans 15 amino acids. V gave up 3 bases and J gave up 9 bases, with 18 bases separating them. CDR3: CASSDVLEGPSEQFF. Here the CDR3 DNA reads TGTGCCAGCAGTGATGTGTTGGAGGGCCCGAGTGAGCAGTTCTTC.

In its sample, this clone was seen many times. CDR3 residues: CASSRGAAAGANVLTF. CDR3 coding DNA: TGTGCCAGCAGTCGTGGGGCTGCCGCTGGGGCCAACGTCCTGACTTTC. The chain uses TRBV6-1 and TRBJ2-6; TRBD1 might be the D (5 bases). Trimming took 5 bases from V and 2 from J, leaving 13 bases between them. CDR3 size: 16 residues. Germline lookup yields CDR1 MNHNS and CDR2 SASEGT.

Worth noting for this clone: Since no conserved phenylalanine or tryptophan closes the CDR3, a read error is the likely cause. The rearrangement uses TRBV5-8 and TRBJ1-2; unclear D gene. V lost 2 bases, J lost 8 bases, and 7 bases lay in between. CDR1 and CDR2 (germline): SGHTS, YDEGEE. The CDR3 length is 11 residues. CDR3 nucleotide sequence: TGTGCCAGCAGCTTTTCACAGGGCTACACCCTC. Translated, it gives CASSFSQGYTL.

The chain uses TRBV12-5 and TRBJ2-1; 7 bases align to TRBD2. Germline CDR1 reads LGHNT; CDR2 reads FRNRAP. This CDR3 has 16 residues. V lost 2 bases, J lost 5 bases, and 9 bases stayed unmatched. CDR3 in amino acids: CASGLLPSGGNNEQFF. In nucleotides, the CDR3 is TGTGCTAGTGGTTTGCTACCTAGCGGTGGAAACAATGAGCAGTTCTTC.

This clone was detected ten times or more. The V gene is TRBV12-3 or TRBV12-4, the J gene TRBJ2-1; D is ambiguous. V lost 5 bases, J lost 2 bases, and 13 bases lay in between. The CDR3 has 15 amino acids. The CDR3 coding sequence is TGTGCCAGCAGTGTACAGCCCCCCCCCTACAATGAGCAGTTCTTC. Translation: CASSVQPPPYNEQFF.